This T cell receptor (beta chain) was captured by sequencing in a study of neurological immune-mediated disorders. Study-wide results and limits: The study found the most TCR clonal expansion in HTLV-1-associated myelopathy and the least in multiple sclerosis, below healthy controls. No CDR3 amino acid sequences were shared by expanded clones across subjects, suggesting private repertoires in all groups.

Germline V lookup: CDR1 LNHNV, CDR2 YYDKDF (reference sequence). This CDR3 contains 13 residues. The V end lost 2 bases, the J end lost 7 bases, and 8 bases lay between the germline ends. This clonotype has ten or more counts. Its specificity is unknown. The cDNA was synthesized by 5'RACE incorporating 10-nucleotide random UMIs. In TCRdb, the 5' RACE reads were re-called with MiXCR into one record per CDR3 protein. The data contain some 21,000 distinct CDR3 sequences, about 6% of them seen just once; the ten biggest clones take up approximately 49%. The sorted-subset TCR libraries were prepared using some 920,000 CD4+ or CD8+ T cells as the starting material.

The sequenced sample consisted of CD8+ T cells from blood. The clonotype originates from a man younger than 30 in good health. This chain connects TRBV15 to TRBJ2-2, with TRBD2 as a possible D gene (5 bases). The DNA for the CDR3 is TGTGCCACCAGCAGAACCGGGGTCGGGGAGCTGTTTTTT. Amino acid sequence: CATSRTGVGELFF.